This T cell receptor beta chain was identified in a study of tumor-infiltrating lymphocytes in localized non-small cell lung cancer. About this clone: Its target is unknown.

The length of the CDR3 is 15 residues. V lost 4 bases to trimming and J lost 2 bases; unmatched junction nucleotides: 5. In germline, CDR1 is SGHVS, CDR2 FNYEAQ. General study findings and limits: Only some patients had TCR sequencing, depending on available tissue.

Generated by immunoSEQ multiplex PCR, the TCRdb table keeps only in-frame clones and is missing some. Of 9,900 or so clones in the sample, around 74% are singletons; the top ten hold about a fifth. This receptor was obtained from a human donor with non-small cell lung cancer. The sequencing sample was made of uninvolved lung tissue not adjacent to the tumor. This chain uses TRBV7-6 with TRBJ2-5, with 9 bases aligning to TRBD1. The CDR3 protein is CASSSRDRAQETQYF. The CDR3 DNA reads TGTGCCAGCAGCTCCCGGGACAGGGCTCAAGAGACCCAGTACTTC.